This T cell receptor beta chain was identified during a study of beta chain features in type 1 diabetes. Study at large: The patient and healthy donor groups were comparable for age, gender and cell yields. Under 140,000,000 sorted cells were examined across all samples.

By way of CD45RO/CCR7/CD25/CD127/CD95/CD27, the CD4+ regulatory, stem cell-like memory, central memory and naive cells were sorted. Expressed TCRB transcripts were sequenced because the isolated RNA had all been reverse transcribed beforehand. The method was immunoSEQ multiplex PCR; TCRdb's version includes in-frame clones alone and lacks a portion of them. The table has about 270,000 clones, roughly 13% seen once. Germline V gives CDR1 SGHNT, CDR2 YYREEE (reference sequence). The CDR3 spans 15 residues. Trimming took 6 bases from V and 1 from J; bases not matched to a gene: 9. Study-level results: Using cDNA template may skew counts toward highly expressing activated cells. Type 1 diabetes patients had moderately but significantly shorter TCRB CDR3s in all four CD4+ subsets.

This clone was counted only a few times. The antigen is unknown. Sequencing was performed on naive CD4+ T cells from blood. This TCR was recovered from a man between 25 and 39 years old with type 1 diabetes. V is TRBV5-4 and J is TRBJ1-1; 7 nucleotides agree with TRBD1. CDR3 in amino acids: CASNQEGAENTEAFF. The CDR3 bases are TGTGCCAGCAATCAAGAGGGGGCCGAGAACACTGAAGCTTTCTTT. Together with reference TRBV5-4 and TRBJ1-1, the CDR3 gives the full variable domain: ETGVTQSPTHLIKTRGQQVTLRCSSQSGHNTVSWYQQALGQGPQFIFQYYREEENGRGNFPPRFSGLQFPNYSSELNVNALELDDSALYLCASNQEGAENTEAFFGQGTRLTVV.